This T cell receptor (beta chain) comes out of a study of OX40 agonist ivuxolimab in advanced cancers. Study as a whole: Prior checkpoint blockade (anti-PD-1, anti-PD-L1 or anti-CTLA-4) was permitted; approximately 41% had it.

This CDR3 region has 14 residues. The V gene's germline CDR1 is MNHEY and CDR2 SMNVEV (reference sequence). The V gene lost 3 bases and the J gene lost 2 bases, with 11 bases spanning the gap. Assay used: immunoSEQ multiplex PCR; TCRdb lists only in-frame clones, some missing. The sample carries roughly 40,000 clones, around 90% recorded once. The starting material was CD4+ or CD8+ T cells sorted from blood, obtained in a trial of the OX40 agonist ivuxolimab. The clonotype comes from an adult with an advanced solid tumor such as melanoma, head and neck, liver or kidney cancer. The chain recombines TRBV27 with TRBJ2-7, with D perhaps matching TRBD1 (6 bases). CDR3 sequence reads: CASSFGTPAYEQYF. DNA for the CDR3: TGTGCCAGCAGTTTCGGGACACCAGCCTACGAGCAGTACTTC.